The 12 T cell receptor beta chains below come from one sample, sequenced in a study of T cell repertoires in cytomegalovirus infection. No cognate antigen is known for these TCRs. TCRdb itself ran the reads through MiXCR, one entry per CDR3 protein. There are fewer than 350,000 distinct CDR3 sequences in the sample; roughly 28% occur only once, and 15% to 25% lies in the top ten. Sequencing used cultured PBMCs, obtained from culture after CMV antigen stimulation. Every receptor here comes from a human donor in good health (CMV status not recorded). Some clones in this sample may be carry-over from other donors' samples.

V usage is TRBV24-1 and J usage is TRBJ2-1; 15 positions match TRBD2. This CDR3 contains 16 residues. CDR1 KGHDR and CDR2 SFDVKD come from the germline V gene. The V and J ends lost 3 bases and 6 bases, in that order; junction bases with no gene match: 2. CDR3 sequence: CATSDPGLAGGNEQFF. The CDR3 region has the DNA TGTGCCACCAGTGATCCGGGACTAGCGGGAGGCAATGAGCAGTTCTTC.

The V and J genes are TRBV5-4 and TRBJ2-5; the match to TRBD1 covers 10 bases. V shed 3 bases, J shed 5 bases, and the junction held 7 bases outside the gene matches. CDR3 length: 15 residues. Per the germline V gene, CDR1 is SGHNT and CDR2 is YYREEE (reference sequence). In DNA, the CDR3 is TGTGCCAGCAGCTGGGACAGGGGATTTGTGGAGACCCAGTACTTC. This translates into CASSWDRGFVETQYF. Using reference TRBV5-4 and TRBJ2-5 for the parts outside the CDR3, the full variable domain is ETGVTQSPTHLIKTRGQQVTLRCSSQSGHNTVSWYQQALGQGPQFIFQYYREEENGRGNFPPRFSGLQFPNYSSELNVNALELDDSALYLCASSWDRGFVETQYFGPGTRLLVL.

This clonotype was observed at least ten times. The V gene is TRBV7-8, the J gene TRBJ2-2; a weak D match, TRBD1 (6 bases). V gave up 5 bases and J gave up 4 bases, with 17 bases separating them. This CDR3 region has 16 residues. Germline CDR1 and CDR2: SGHVS and FQNEAQ. The CDR3 reads CASSQLPGQSTGELFF. For the CDR3, the DNA is TGTGCCAGCAGCCAACTACCTGGACAGAGCACCGGGGAGCTGTTTTTT.

This clonotype was observed a few times. The rearrangement uses TRBV7-2 and TRBJ1-1; 8 nucleotides agree with TRBD1. The CDR3 has 14 amino acids. The germline V gene has CDR1 SGHTA and CDR2 FQGNSA. Trimming at V came to 5 bases and at J to 4 bases, leaving 6 bases not matched to a gene. The CDR3 region has the DNA TGTGCCAGCAGCCGGCGGACAGGGACCACTGAAGCTTTCTTT. Translated: CASSRRTGTTEAFF.

J is TRBJ2-3 and V is TRBV9, with 9 bases fitting TRBD1. V lost 3 bases, J lost 4 bases, and 3 bases stayed unmatched. The germline V gene encodes CDR1 SGDLS and CDR2 YYNGEE. The CDR3 is 14 amino acids. The CDR3 region has the DNA TGTGCCAGCAGCGGGACAGGGGCCCCAGATACGCAGTATTTT. Translating it yields CASSGTGAPDTQYF.

In its sample, this clonotype was seen a few times. The V gene is TRBV19, the J gene TRBJ1-2; TRBD1 agrees at 9 bases. Looked up from germline, CDR1 is LNHDA and CDR2 is SQIVND (reference sequence). After removal of 5 bases from V and 2 bases from J, the junction contained 6 bases not matched to a gene. This CDR3 has 15 residues. CDR3 sequence reads: CASSPDRGQNYGYTF. CDR3 DNA: TGTGCCAGTAGTCCGGACAGGGGACAGAACTATGGCTACACCTTC.

J is TRBJ1-4 and V is TRBV7-9, with no clear D. V shed 3 bases and J shed 8 bases, with 16 bases lying between them. The CDR3 sequence is 15 residues long. CDR1 and CDR2 (germline): SEHNR, FQNEAQ (reference sequence). CDR3 amino acids: CASSLDGRSLEKLFF. CDR3 nucleotide sequence: TGTGCCAGCAGCTTGGACGGGAGGAGTCTGGAAAAACTGTTTTTT. The entire variable domain, with the rest obtained from reference TRBV7-9 and TRBJ1-4, is as follows: DTGVSQNPRHKITKRGQNVTFRCDPISEHNRLYWYRQTLGQGPEFLTYFQNEAQLEKSRLLSDRFSAERPKGSFSTLEIQRTEQGDSAMYLCASSLDGRSLEKLFFGSGTQLSVL.

This clonotype has a handful of counts. The V call is TRBV7-8, the J call TRBJ2-3; D may be TRBD1 (5 bases). The CDR3 extends over 14 amino acids. Trimming took off 1 base at V and 4 bases at J, with 9 bases between the two ends. Germline V gene sequence: CDR1 SGHVS, CDR2 FQNEAQ. CDR3 coding DNA: TGTGCCAGCAGCTTAGAAGGGGCGGCAGATACGCAGTATTTT. Translation: CASSLEGAADTQYF.

V and J are TRBV6-5 and TRBJ1-5; no reliable D call. Germline lookup yields CDR1 MNHEY and CDR2 SVGAGI. This CDR3 is 13 amino acids long. V lost 2 bases and J lost 4, with 6 bases in between. CDR3 protein: CASSYGPNQPQHF. CDR3 DNA sequence: TGTGCCAGCAGTTACGGCCCGAATCAGCCCCAGCATTTT.

This clonotype came up once. The CDR3 DNA sequence: TGTGCCAGCTACGGAGGCAGGGGGGAGACCCAGTACTTC. This gives the protein CASYGGRGETQYF. The V gene is TRBV7-9, the J gene TRBJ2-5; TRBD1 matches at 7 bases. Losses at the gene ends were 8 bases for V and 5 bases for J; bases not matched to a gene: 8. Germline CDR1 is SEHNR and CDR2 is FQNEAQ (reference sequence). The CDR3 runs 13 residues.

CDR3 sequence reads: CASSRGEITEAFF. For the CDR3, the DNA is TGTGCCAGCAGTCGTGGGGAGATCACTGAAGCTTTCTTT. The chain joins TRBV7-2 to TRBJ1-1; D gene unclear. There are 13 residues in the CDR3. Germline loops: CDR1 SGHTA, CDR2 FQGNSA. V was cut by 6 bases and J by 4 bases, with 12 bases left in between. The full variable domain, in which reference TRBV7-2 and TRBJ1-1 provide the parts outside the CDR3, is GAGVSQSPSNKVTEKGKDVELRCDPISGHTALYWYRQSLGQGLEFLIYFQGNSAPDKSGLPSDRFSAERTGGSVSTLTIQRTQQEDSAVYLCASSRGEITEAFFGQGTRLTVV.

This clonotype was counted a few times. V and J are TRBV7-2 and TRBJ1-5; a possible D gene is TRBD1 (6 bases). Trimming pared 4 bases from V and 2 bases from J, leaving 12 bases between. Germline V gene data show CDR1 as SGHTA and CDR2 as FQGNSA. The CDR3 contains 15 residues. The CDR3 DNA reads as TGTGCCAGCAGCTCTCACAGGGCCGGCAATCAGCCCCAGCATTTT. As protein: CASSSHRAGNQPQHF.